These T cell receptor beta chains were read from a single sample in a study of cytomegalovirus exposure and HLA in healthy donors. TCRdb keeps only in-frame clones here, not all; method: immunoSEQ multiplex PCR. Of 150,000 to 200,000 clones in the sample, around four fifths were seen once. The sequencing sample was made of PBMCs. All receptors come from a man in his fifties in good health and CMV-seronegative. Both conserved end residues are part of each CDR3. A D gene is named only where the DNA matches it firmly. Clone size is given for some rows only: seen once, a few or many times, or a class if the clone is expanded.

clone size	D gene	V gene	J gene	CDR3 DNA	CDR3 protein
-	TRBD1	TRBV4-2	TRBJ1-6	TGTGCCAGCAGCCAAGATCCGCGGGGACAGGGCTCCTATAATTCACCCCTCCACTTT	CASSQDPRGQGSYNSPLHF
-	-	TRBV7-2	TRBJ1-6	TGTGCCAGCAGCCACAGGGATTCACCCCTCCACTTT	CASSHRDSPLHF
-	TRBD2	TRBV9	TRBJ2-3	TGTGCCAGCAGCGTAGCTGGTAGCGGGGGGGCGGATACGCAGTATTTT	CASSVAGSGGADTQYF
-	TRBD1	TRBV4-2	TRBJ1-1	TGTGCCAGCAGCCTGGGACAGGGCCAGGGCACTGAAGCTTTCTTT	CASSLGQGQGTEAFF
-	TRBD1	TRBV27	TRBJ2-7	TGTGCCAGCAGAGTAACAGGGGGCCGGGAGCAGTACTTC	CASRVTGGREQYF
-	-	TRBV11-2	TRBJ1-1	TGTGCCAGCAGCTTAGTCGGGGTCCGCTCATGGGACACTGAAGCTTTCTTT	CASSLVGVRSWDTEAFF
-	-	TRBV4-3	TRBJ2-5	TGCGCCAGCAGCCAAGCAGGGATCGGCAGAGAGACCCAGTACTTC	CASSQAGIGRETQYF
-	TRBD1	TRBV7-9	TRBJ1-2	TGTGCCAGCAGCCCCGGGACAGGGGAAGGCTACACCTTC	CASSPGTGEGYTF
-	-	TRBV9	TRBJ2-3	TGTGCCAGCAGCCCTGACAGCCATACGCAGTATTTT	CASSPDSHTQYF
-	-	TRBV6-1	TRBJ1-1	TGTGCCAACCCGAAGACCCGGGGGGTGAACACTGAAGCTTTCTTT	CANPKTRGVNTEAFF
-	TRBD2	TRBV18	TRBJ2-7	TGTGCCAGCTCACCACTTCCTTCTAGCGGGAGCTCCTACGAGCAGTACTTC	CASSPLPSSGSSYEQYF
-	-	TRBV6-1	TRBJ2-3	TGTGCCAGCAGTGAACGGGGAAGGCATGCTACGCAGTATTTT	CASSERGRHATQYF
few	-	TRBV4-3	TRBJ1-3	TGCGCCAGCAGCCAGGACCTGATACTAGTAGGAAACACCATATATTTT	CASSQDLILVGNTIYF
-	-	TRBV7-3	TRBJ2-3	TGTGCCAGCAGCTTAATGGCTAGCACCACAGATACGCAGTATTTT	CASSLMASTTDTQYF
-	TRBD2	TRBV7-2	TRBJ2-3	TGTGCCAGCAGCTCAGGACTAGCGGGGGGGCCTGCGGATACGCAGTATTTT	CASSSGLAGGPADTQYF
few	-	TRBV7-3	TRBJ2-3	TGTGCCAGCAGCTTAAGTAGTCTTCGCACAGATACGCAGTATTTT	CASSLSSLRTDTQYF
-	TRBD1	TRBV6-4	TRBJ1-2	TGTGCCAGCAGTGATCCAGGGACAGGGGGTCGGAGAGGCTACACCTTC	CASSDPGTGGRRGYTF
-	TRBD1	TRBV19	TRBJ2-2	TGTGCCAGTAGTATACGGGACAGGGTTTCCGGGGAGCTGTTTTTT	CASSIRDRVSGELFF
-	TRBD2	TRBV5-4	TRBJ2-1	TGTGCCAGCAGCAGCGGGACTAGCGGGAGCAATGAGCAGTTCTTC	CASSSGTSGSNEQFF
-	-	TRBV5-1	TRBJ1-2	TGCGCCAGCAGTCACAGAGCGGGGGATGAGGGCTACACCTTC	CASSHRAGDEGYTF
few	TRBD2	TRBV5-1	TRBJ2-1	TGCGCCAGCAGCTTGGACGGGAGGAGGTACAATGAGCAGTTCTTC	CASSLDGRRYNEQFF
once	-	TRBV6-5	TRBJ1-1	TGTGCCAGCAGCCACGGGGTGAACACTGAAGCTTTCTTT	CASSHGVNTEAFF
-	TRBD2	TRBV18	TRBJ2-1	TGTGCCAGCTCACCACTGGAAGCGGGAGTAGGGAGCAATGAGCAGTTCTTC	CASSPLEAGVGSNEQFF
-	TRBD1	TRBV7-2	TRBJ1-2	TGTGCCAGCAGCCCAACCGGGACAGGGTTCTATGGCTACACCTTC	CASSPTGTGFYGYTF
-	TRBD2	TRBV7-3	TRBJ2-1	TGTGCCAGCAGCTTAACTAGCGGGGTTTATAATGAGCAGTTCTTC	CASSLTSGVYNEQFF
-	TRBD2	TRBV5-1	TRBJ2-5	TGCGCCAGCAGCTTGGCGTCTAGCGGGAGAAATTTGGAGACCCAGTACTTC	CASSLASSGRNLETQYF
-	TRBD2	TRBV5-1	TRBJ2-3	TGCGCCAGCAGCCTCAACGGACTAGCGGGATATTCTAGCACAGATACGCAGTATTTT	CASSLNGLAGYSSTDTQYF
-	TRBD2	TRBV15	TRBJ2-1	TGTGCCACCAGCACTAGCGGGACGAGCTCCTACAATGAGCAGTTCTTC	CATSTSGTSSYNEQFF
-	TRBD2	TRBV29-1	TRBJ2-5	TGCAGCGTTGAAGATCCTTTCGGAATAGCGGGACTCCAAGAGACCCAGTACTTC	CSVEDPFGIAGLQETQYF
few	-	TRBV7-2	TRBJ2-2	TGTGCCAGCAGCACCCGACAGGGAGGCACCGGGGAGCTGTTTTTT	CASSTRQGGTGELFF
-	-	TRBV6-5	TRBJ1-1	TGTGCCAGCAGTGATCCCCCCGAGGGCACTGAAGCTTTCTTT	CASSDPPEGTEAFF